These T cell receptor beta chains were read from a single sample in a study of blood T cells in healthy people across ages. TCRdb called the 5' RACE reads again in MiXCR, with one record for every CDR3 protein. The data show 1.5 million to 2 million distinct CDR3 sequences, 49% seen once. Sequenced material: blood. The receptors originated from a woman aged 40 to 55 in good health. Both conserved end residues are part of each CDR3. The order of the fields is V gene, CDR3 protein.

TRBV7-2 | CASSPTSGGFSYNEQFF
TRBV20-1 | CSARRLLVDEQFF
TRBV10-3 | CAIKGVELEPLHF
TRBV24-1 | CATSDPSGQGALINTQYF
TRBV28 | CASRRSQGTVLGYTF
TRBV9 | CASSVVRSETGANYGYTF
TRBV10-2 | CASREGVADQPQHF
TRBV28 | CASSSPGGQRTDTQYF
TRBV6-5 | CASSYSAGPNQETQYF
TRBV6-2/TRBV6-3 | CASSLPDSLYEQYF
TRBV5-1 | CASSLRLAGGNNEQFF
TRBV27 | CASSRQSWGETQYF
TRBV2 | CASTIKGSYEQYF
TRBV27 | CASRLNPTGEADTQYF
TRBV10-3 | CAISRSGGAADTQYF
TRBV24-1 | CATSDNNQPQHF
TRBV12-3/TRBV12-4 | CASSFVGQSDEKLFF
TRBV10-3 | CAIKQLAGATDTQYF
TRBV27 | CASSLIGQGKPNEQFF
TRBV28 | CVSSLGIGKYF
TRBV28 | CASSLWGGGVRGYTF
TRBV29-1 | CSVEWGADTQYF
TRBV13 | CASRRTGATGANVLTF
TRBV4-1 | CASSQDEALGQETQYF
TRBV6-6 | CASSYLTGQVRGYEQYF
TRBV29-1 | CSVNREGTSYEQYF
TRBV7-2 | CASSLAADPNYGYTF
TRBV7-2 | CASSSATAYEQYF
TRBV27 | CASSLSGLERGGQFF
TRBV18 | CASSPGGHLAKNIQYF
TRBV5-1 | CASSLAPGQAFYEQYF
TRBV7-2 | CASTRAGGTYEQYF
TRBV18 | CASSPLQGIDGYTF
TRBV7-9 | CASSSQQGAGNIQYF
TRBV7-9 | CASSLEVGDQYF
TRBV5-1 | CASSLTSSYNSPLHF
TRBV20-1 | CSAPLQGETQYF
TRBV10-3 | CAIRRRGDTQYF
TRBV6-6 | CASSGGTAGEETQYF
TRBV15 | CATSRGTVGAKNIQYF
TRBV20-1 | CSAWEGGTANEKLFF
TRBV4-1 | CASSQRTSGPLRKETQYF
TRBV2 | CASSGTGVDTQYF
TRBV11-2 | CASSLGGTSGAPYEQYF
TRBV13 | CASSFGTSEYNEQFF
TRBV6-6 | CASTAMDRGGYTF
TRBV5-1 | CASRQGTSGGSDLNIQYF
TRBV28 | CASSFAGRYGYTF
TRBV6-2/TRBV6-3 | CASSYSASTTGDTQYF
TRBV7-2 | CASSLVRQGEETQYF
TRBV7-3 | CASSPATGAQETQYF
TRBV5-1 | CASSLVIRTRTQYF
TRBV5-6 | CASSFFGGAEETQYF
TRBV28 | CASSLRGTPFF
TRBV28 | CASSLLGDRQGGYF